Below are 20 T cell receptor beta chains sequenced from a single sample in a study of OX40 agonist ivuxolimab in advanced cancers. Generated by immunoSEQ multiplex PCR, the TCRdb table keeps only in-frame clones and is missing some. This table holds over 55,000 clones, roughly nine tenths found once. The material was CD4+ or CD8+ T cells sorted from blood, obtained in a trial of the OX40 agonist ivuxolimab. The receptors derive from an adult with an advanced solid tumor such as melanoma, head and neck, liver or kidney cancer.

J is TRBJ2-7 and V is TRBV27; 11 nucleotides line up with TRBD2. This CDR3 is built from 13 residues. Per germline, CDR1 MNHEY and CDR2 SMNVEV (reference sequence). V dropped 6 bases and J dropped 5; count of bases not matched to a gene: 3. Written as DNA, the CDR3 is TGTGCCAGCAGAACTAGCGGGAGTAACGAGCAGTACTTC. As protein: CASRTSGSNEQYF.

This chain uses TRBV7-2 with TRBJ2-5; TRBD1 matches 10 bases. The V gene end was trimmed by 1 base and the J gene end by 4 bases; junction bases not matched to a gene: 6. From germline, CDR1 is SGHTA and CDR2 FQGNSA. The CDR3 covers 16 residues. Written as DNA, the CDR3 is TGTGCCAGCAGCTTAGATGGGACAGGGGAAGGAGAGACCCAGTACTTC. Its protein is CASSLDGTGEGETQYF.

The chain recombines TRBV28 with TRBJ1-5; D is uncertain. The V end was cut by 2 bases, the J end by 16 bases, with 18 bases between. The CDR3 has 13 amino acids. Per germline, CDR1 MDHEN and CDR2 SYDVKM. CDR3 sequence (DNA): TGTGCCAGCAGTTTACCGGCCGAACCTACTTGTCATTTT. Translating it yields CASSLPAEPTCHF.

This chain uses TRBV19 with TRBJ2-1, with 7 bases identical to TRBD1. Germline V lookup: CDR1 LNHDA, CDR2 SQIVND (reference sequence). With 9 bases clipped from V and 3 bases from J, the junction kept 8 bases outside the gene matches. The CDR3 spans 14 residues. The CDR3 bases are TGTGCCAGCGCCGGGACAGTAAACTACAATGAGCAGTTCTTC. Translation gives CASAGTVNYNEQFF.

The chain joins TRBV18 to TRBJ2-2; tentative D call: TRBD1 (6 bases). Per the germline V gene, CDR1 is KGHSH and CDR2 is LQKENI. V was trimmed by 3 bases and J by 3 bases, leaving 17 bases between them. The CDR3 has 17 residues. The CDR3 DNA reads TGTGCCAGCTCACCCACCGATCCCGGGACACACACCGGGGAGCTGTTTTTT. Amino acid sequence: CASSPTDPGTHTGELFF.

V and J are TRBV28 and TRBJ1-3; weak D call: TRBD1 (6 bases). Looked up from germline, CDR1 is MDHEN and CDR2 is SYDVKM. The V end lost 6 bases, the J end lost 9 bases, and 15 bases lay between the germline ends. The CDR3 has 13 amino acids. CDR3 sequence (DNA): TGTGCCAGCAGCACGGGGGGGCGTCGCACCATATATTTT. Translating it yields CASSTGGRRTIYF.

The chain is built from TRBV21-1 and TRBJ2-2; the D call in the table, TRBD2, was not verified against the DNA. TRBV21-1 is flagged as a pseudogene. The CDR3 totals 13 residues. The CDR3 nucleotides read TGTGCCAGCAGCTTCCGGGGCACCGGGGAGCTGTTTTTT. Translated: CASSFRGTGELFF.

In its sample, this clone is medium-sized. The V call is TRBV7-2, the J call TRBJ2-3; no clear D. From germline, CDR1 is SGHTA and CDR2 FQGNSA. The length of the CDR3 is 13 residues. Trimming shortened V by 1 base and J by 4 bases, and 6 bases separated the two germline ends. The CDR3 loop reads CASSLDHADTQYF. CDR3 coding DNA: TGTGCCAGCAGCTTAGATCACGCAGATACGCAGTATTTT.

The J gene is TRBJ1-6, the V gene TRBV28, with no clear D. Germline V gene lookup returns CDR1 MDHEN and CDR2 SYDVKM. This CDR3 region has 13 residues. V shed 7 bases and J shed 13 bases, with 17 bases lying between them. The CDR3 coding sequence is TGTGCCAGCACCTTGCGCCTTCTTGAGCCCCTCCACTTT. Protein sequence: CASTLRLLEPLHF.

The V call is TRBV11-2, the J call TRBJ2-1, with D perhaps assigned TRBD1 or TRBD2 (5 bases each). CDR3 size: 14 residues. CDR1 is SGHAT, CDR2 FQNNGV, per germline. Trimming left V 3 bases short and J 1 base short, with 7 bases between. CDR3 DNA sequence: TGTGCCAGCAGCTTGGGGGTATCCTACAATGAGCAGTTCTTC. Amino acid sequence: CASSLGVSYNEQFF.

This rearrangement joins TRBV29-1 to TRBJ2-1; perhaps TRBD2 as D (6 bases). Trimming removed 2 bases at V and 2 bases at J, with 10 bases between. Germline V gene sequence: CDR1 SQVTM, CDR2 ANQGSEA. The CDR3 extends over 14 amino acids. Here the CDR3 reads CSVEWPGAYNEQFF. Written as DNA, the CDR3 is TGCAGCGTTGAATGGCCGGGAGCCTACAATGAGCAGTTCTTC.

The V gene is TRBV29-1, the J gene TRBJ1-2, with D hard to call. Germline CDR1 and CDR2: SQVTM and ANQGSEA. V was cut by 3 bases and J by 0 bases, with 8 bases left in between. The CDR3 totals 13 residues. The CDR3 bases are TGCAGCGTTGAGGGAAGGGCTAACTATGGCTACACCTTC. It encodes CSVEGRANYGYTF.

The chain is built from TRBV19 and TRBJ2-7; tentatively, D is TRBD2 (6 bases). Germline lookup yields CDR1 LNHDA and CDR2 SQIVND (reference sequence). The CDR3 length is 12 residues. Between the trimmed V and J ends, which lost 6 bases and 6 bases, there was a span of 12 bases. The DNA for the CDR3 is TGTGCCAGTAGCACAACCGGGGGCGAGCAGTACTTC. The encoded protein is CASSTTGGEQYF. Complete variable domain (other parts from reference TRBV19 and TRBJ2-7): DGGITQSPKYLFRKEGQNVTLSCEQNLNHDAMYWYRQDPGQGLRLIYYSQIVNDFQKGDIAEGYSVSREKKESFPLTVTSAQKNPTAFYLCASSTTGGEQYFGPGTRLTVT.

The chain joins TRBV7-9 to TRBJ2-7; D not resolved. Between the trimmed V and J ends, which lost 3 bases and 5 bases, there was a span of 14 bases. CDR3 length equals 14 residues. Germline values: CDR1 SEHNR, CDR2 FQNEAQ (reference sequence). The CDR3 region is CASSFVGRKDEQYF. The CDR3 DNA reads TGTGCCAGCAGCTTCGTCGGGCGCAAGGACGAGCAGTACTTC.

The chain carries TRBV18 and TRBJ1-3; D possibly corresponds to TRBD1 (5 bases). Germline CDR1 reads KGHSH; CDR2 reads LQKENI. Trimming removed 0 bases at V and 5 bases at J, with 11 bases between. The CDR3 spans 15 residues. In DNA, the CDR3 is TGTGCCAGCTCACCACCGGGGGTGGCAAGAAACACCATATATTTT. Its protein product is CASSPPGVARNTIYF.

This chain links TRBV28 with TRBJ2-5; the D call may be TRBD1 or TRBD2 (6 bases each). Looked up from germline, CDR1 is MDHEN and CDR2 is SYDVKM. This CDR3 contains 16 residues. The V end was cut by 5 bases, the J end by 4 bases, with 20 bases between. The CDR3 sequence: CASSPQLGGHRETQYF. CDR3 in DNA: TGTGCCAGCAGTCCCCAGCTCGGGGGCCATCGAGAGACCCAGTACTTC.

The chain recombines TRBV28 with TRBJ2-1; 8 positions match TRBD2. CDR3 size: 13 residues. CDR1 is MDHEN and CDR2 is SYDVKM in the germline V gene. V was clipped by 8 bases and J by 8 bases; unmatched bases: 8. CDR3 bases: TGTGCCAGCGGGCGTAGCGGGGTTGATGAGCAGTTCTTC. Its translation is CASGRSGVDEQFF. Complete variable domain (other parts from reference TRBV28 and TRBJ2-1): DVKVTQSSRYLVKRTGEKVFLECVQDMDHENMFWYRQDPGLGLRLIYFSYDVKMKEKGDIPEGYSVSREKKERFSLILESASTNQTSMYLCASGRSGVDEQFFGPGTRLTVL.

The genes are TRBV4-1 and TRBJ1-1; D is possibly TRBD1 (5 bases). The CDR3 loop spans 15 amino acids. Germline lookup yields CDR1 MGHRA and CDR2 YSYEKL. V lost 3 bases, J lost 2 bases, and 13 bases lay in between. The CDR3 is CASSQTPGLNTEAFF. The DNA for the CDR3 is TGCGCCAGCAGCCAGACTCCGGGACTAAACACTGAAGCTTTCTTT.

The chain links TRBV4-1 to TRBJ2-1; 12 positions agree with TRBD2. V lost 0 bases to trimming and J lost 6 bases; unmatched junction nucleotides: 9. The CDR3 sequence is 18 residues long. Germline loops: CDR1 MGHRA, CDR2 YSYEKL. For the CDR3, the DNA is TGCGCCAGCAGCCAAGACTTACAACTAGCGGGGGGACGCAATGAGCAGTTCTTC. Amino acids: CASSQDLQLAGGRNEQFF.

This sequence joins TRBV19 and TRBJ1-2; D is perhaps TRBD1 (5 bases). In germline, CDR1 is LNHDA, CDR2 SQIVND (reference sequence). This CDR3 is built from 14 residues. V was trimmed by 3 bases and J by 8 bases, leaving 16 bases between them. As DNA, the CDR3 is TGTGCCAGTAGTATGGGTCGGGGCTTAGGCGGCTACACCTTC. It specifies CASSMGRGLGGYTF.